The 21 T cell receptor beta chains presented below share a single source sample, sequenced in a study of T cell repertoires in cytomegalovirus infection. Via MiXCR, TCRdb re-called the reads, giving one row per CDR3 protein. The table includes roughly 990,000 distinct CDR3 sequences, roughly 30% detected once. Their target antigens are unknown. This sample comprised cultured CD8+ T cells from PBMCs, obtained from culture after CMV antigen stimulation. These receptors were collected from a human donor in good health (CMV status not recorded). Some clones in this sample may be carry-over from other donors' samples.

J is TRBJ1-2 and V is TRBV7-9; D remains unclear. This CDR3 is 14 amino acids long. With 0 bases removed from V and 3 bases from J, the gap between germline ends came to 8 bases. CDR1 SEHNR and CDR2 FQNEAQ come from the germline V gene (reference sequence). The CDR3 DNA reads TGTGCCAGCAGCTTAGCGTCGGAGGACTATGGCTACACCTTC. It codes for CASSLASEDYGYTF.

This clonotype came up once. The gene calls are TRBV28 and TRBJ2-7; 8 bases are a match to TRBD1. Per the germline V gene, CDR1 is MDHEN and CDR2 is SYDVKM. CDR3 length: 14 amino acids. V was pared by 7 bases and J by 1 base, with 6 bases of the junction left unmatched. The CDR3 here is CASTFDRGSYEQYF. CDR3 in DNA: TGTGCCAGCACCTTTGACAGGGGTTCCTACGAGCAGTACTTC. The full variable domain, with the rest looked up from reference TRBV28 and TRBJ2-7, is DVKVTQSSRYLVKRTGEKVFLECVQDMDHENMFWYRQDPGLGLRLIYFSYDVKMKEKGDIPEGYSVSREKKERFSLILESASTNQTSMYLCASTFDRGSYEQYFGPGTRLTVT.

This clonotype occurred a few times. The V call is TRBV12-3 or TRBV12-4, the J call TRBJ1-1; D is perhaps TRBD1 (5 bases). The V and J ends lost 7 bases and 5 bases respectively, with 17 bases between them. This CDR3 is 14 amino acids long. CDR3 DNA: TGTGCCAGCACCATCGGGTTAGAGGGGACTGAAGCTTTCTTT. It specifies CASTIGLEGTEAFF.

This clonotype was seen at least ten times. This chain uses TRBV12-3 or TRBV12-4 with TRBJ1-2; D remains ambiguous. The CDR3 is 13 residues long. V was trimmed by 1 base and J by 8 bases, leaving 11 bases between them. The CDR3 nucleotides read TGTGCCAGCAGTTTAGGGGATTTAATGGGCTACACCTTC. Translated: CASSLGDLMGYTF.

The J gene is TRBJ2-3, the V gene TRBV20-1; the match to TRBD2 covers 11 bases. Trimming removed 1 base from V and 4 bases from J; junction bases left unmatched: 7. The CDR3 has 16 residues. CDR1 is DFQATT, CDR2 SNEGSKA, per germline (reference sequence). The DNA of the CDR3 is TGCAGTGCTAGAGTAGTAGCGGGGGGGCGCGCAGATACGCAGTATTTT. Its protein product is CSARVVAGGRADTQYF.

V is TRBV20-1 and J is TRBJ1-5; D ambiguous. The CDR3 spans 17 residues. Germline V lookup: CDR1 DFQATT, CDR2 SNEGSKA (reference sequence). Trimming shortened V by 5 bases and J by 0 bases, and 20 bases separated the two germline ends. The CDR3 protein is CSARDPSDGNSNQPQHF. The CDR3 DNA reads as TGCAGTGCTCGCGACCCCAGTGACGGGAATAGCAATCAGCCCCAGCATTTT.

The chain has TRBV27 and TRBJ1-1; tentatively, D is TRBD1 (5 bases). The V gene's germline CDR1 is MNHEY and CDR2 SMNVEV (reference sequence). The CDR3 spans 15 residues. The ends were cut back, 6 bases at V and 1 base at J, with 15 bases in the middle. The CDR3 coding sequence is TGTGCCAGCAGGTCCGGGGGGGGTTGGAACACTGAAGCTTTCTTT. Its translation is CASRSGGGWNTEAFF.

The chain is built from TRBV7-9 and TRBJ1-1; no definite D call. The germline V and J ends were trimmed by 3 bases and 5 bases, with 7 bases remaining between them. CDR1 and CDR2 (germline): SEHNR, FQNEAQ (reference sequence). This CDR3 is built from 12 residues. The CDR3, as DNA: TGTGCCAGCAGCTTTACACAGACTGAAGCTTTCTTT. Protein: CASSFTQTEAFF. Looking up the rest from reference TRBV7-9 and TRBJ1-1 gives the full variable domain: DTGVSQNPRHKITKRGQNVTFRCDPISEHNRLYWYRQTLGQGPEFLTYFQNEAQLEKSRLLSDRFSAERPKGSFSTLEIQRTEQGDSAMYLCASSFTQTEAFFGQGTRLTVV.

CDR3 sequence (DNA): TGTGCCAGCAGCGGACAGGGGGCGAGGGATACGCAGTATTTT. Amino acids: CASSGQGARDTQYF. This chain links TRBV9 with TRBJ2-3; 10 bases align to TRBD1. J lost 6 bases, V lost 3 bases, and 4 bases had no gene match. CDR3 length: 14 residues. The germline gives CDR1 SGDLS, CDR2 YYNGEE.

A few counts support this clonotype. V gene TRBV4-1 combines with J gene TRBJ2-7; D gene unclear. Deletions cut 0 bases from V and 3 bases from J, with 3 bases between. CDR1 and CDR2 (germline): MGHRA, YSYEKL. CDR3 size: 12 residues. CDR3 sequence (DNA): TGCGCCAGCAGCCAAGACCGCTACGAGCAGTACTTC. It encodes CASSQDRYEQYF.

This clonotype has a handful of counts. The J gene is TRBJ2-3, the V gene TRBV29-1, with 7 positions matching TRBD1. This CDR3 has 15 residues. The germline V gene has CDR1 SQVTM and CDR2 ANQGSEA. Trimming at V came to 5 bases and at J to 3 bases, leaving 11 bases not matched to a gene. Written as DNA, the CDR3 is TGCAGCGTTTCCCGACAGGGTTTCGGGACAGATACGCAGTATTTT. It is translated as CSVSRQGFGTDTQYF.

This clonotype was counted ten times or more. V gene TRBV18 combines with J gene TRBJ1-2; D is undetermined. Germline values: CDR1 KGHSH, CDR2 LQKENI. This CDR3 is 15 amino acids long. V was cut by 0 bases and J by 3 bases, with 11 bases left in between. The CDR3 loop reads CASSPPNGVDYGYTF. DNA for the CDR3: TGTGCCAGCTCACCACCGAACGGGGTCGACTATGGCTACACCTTC.

The chain joins TRBV10-3 to TRBJ2-1; D ambiguous. The V gene lost 3 bases and the J gene lost 3 bases, with 3 bases spanning the gap. Per the germline V gene, CDR1 is ENHRY and CDR2 is SYGVKD. The CDR3 loop spans 12 amino acids. CDR3 nucleotide sequence: TGTGCCATCAGTGACAGCTACAATGAGCAGTTCTTC. Translating gives CAISDSYNEQFF.

As for this clonotype: One end of the junction varies from germline; a read error may be responsible. V and J are TRBV7-3 and TRBJ2-5; TRBD2 agrees at 12 bases. CDR1 and CDR2 (germline): SGHTA, FQGTGA. The CDR3 is made up of 15 amino acids. The CDR3 spells CASSSRTSGEETEYF. CDR3 bases: TGTGCCAGCAGCTCTCGGACTAGCGGGGAGGAGACCGAGTACTTC.

This clonotype was picked up a small number of times. V and J are TRBV19 and TRBJ2-6, with D unclear. This CDR3 is 15 amino acids long. V dropped 1 base and J dropped 4 bases, with 8 bases sitting between them. CDR1 and CDR2 from the germline V gene are LNHDA and SQIVND (reference sequence). CDR3 bases: TGTGCCAGTAGTATAGTATCCTCCGGGGCCAACGTCCTGACTTTC. Its translation: CASSIVSSGANVLTF. The full variable domain, rest sourced from reference TRBV19 and TRBJ2-6, is DGGITQSPKYLFRKEGQNVTLSCEQNLNHDAMYWYRQDPGQGLRLIYYSQIVNDFQKGDIAEGYSVSREKKESFPLTVTSAQKNPTAFYLCASSIVSSGANVLTFGAGSRLTVL.

This clonotype was seen a few times. V and J are TRBV4-2 and TRBJ2-2; D is ambiguous. The ends were cut back, 0 bases at V and 2 bases at J, with 7 bases in the middle. Per germline, CDR1 LGHNA and CDR2 YNFKEQ. The CDR3 is 15 residues long. For the CDR3, the DNA is TGTGCCAGCAGCCAAGACTCTGACAACACCGGGGAGCTGTTTTTT. Its translation is CASSQDSDNTGELFF.

This clonotype was seen ten or more times. The genes are TRBV7-2 and TRBJ1-1; D gene unclear. This CDR3 has 15 amino acids. CDR1 is SGHTA and CDR2 is FQGNSA in the germline V gene. With 4 bases removed from V and 3 bases from J, the gap between germline ends came to 15 bases. CDR3 bases: TGTGCCAGCAGCTCATTTGGCGTGGAGGACACTGAAGCTTTCTTT. Its protein is CASSSFGVEDTEAFF. The whole variable domain, remainder taken from reference TRBV7-2 and TRBJ1-1, is GAGVSQSPSNKVTEKGKDVELRCDPISGHTALYWYRQSLGQGLEFLIYFQGNSAPDKSGLPSDRFSAERTGGSVSTLTIQRTQQEDSAVYLCASSSFGVEDTEAFFGQGTRLTVV.

In this sample, this clonotype turned up once. CDR3 sequence reads: CASSFLDSWHGYTF. In nucleotides, the CDR3 is TGTGCCAGCAGTTTCCTCGACAGTTGGCATGGCTACACCTTC. This chain uses TRBV27 with TRBJ1-2; D perhaps matches TRBD1 (5 bases). CDR3 size: 14 residues. CDR1 and CDR2 from the germline V gene are MNHEY and SMNVEV (reference sequence). The V end was cut by 3 bases, the J end by 6 bases, with 14 bases between.

This clonotype was found a few times. The chain uses TRBV7-9 and TRBJ2-5; D perhaps matches TRBD2 (5 bases). The CDR3 contains 12 residues. V was pared by 1 base and J by 9 bases, with 9 bases between. The germline V gene has CDR1 SEHNR and CDR2 FQNEAQ (reference sequence). CDR3 in amino acids: CASSLDPRAQYF. DNA of the CDR3: TGTGCCAGCAGCTTAGATCCGCGGGCCCAGTACTTC.

The genes are TRBV11-2 and TRBJ2-2, with 9 bases matching TRBD2. The CDR3 is 15 amino acids. V shed 3 bases and J 8 bases; nucleotides not matched to a gene: 7. Per the germline V gene, CDR1 is SGHAT and CDR2 is FQNNGV. CDR3 sequence (DNA): TGTGCCAGCAGCTTGACTAGCGGAGGTCGGGGGGAGCTGTTTTTT. The encoded protein is CASSLTSGGRGELFF.

This clonotype was recorded a few times. The genes are TRBV27 and TRBJ2-5; 7 bases are a match to TRBD2. The V gene's germline CDR1 is MNHEY and CDR2 SMNVEV (reference sequence). The CDR3 extends over 13 amino acids. The trim removed 5 bases at V and 4 bases at J, leaving 4 bases unmatched. CDR3 nucleotides: TGTGCCAGCAGTCTTAGCGGGTCAGAGACCCAGTACTTC. Its protein product is CASSLSGSETQYF.